The 11 T cell receptor beta chains given below trace back to one sample, sequenced in a study of blood T cell repertoires in COVID-19. Using immunoSEQ multiplex PCR, the repertoire was profiled, and TCRdb retains in-frame clones only, with some absent. Counted here are over 140,000 clones, about 79% occurring once; the ten biggest clones make up over 2.5%. Material for sequencing was PBMCs or T cells enriched from blood (not recorded which). The receptors originated from a woman aged 50 to 60 who had recovered from COVID-19.

V and J are TRBV28 and TRBJ1-4; D call uncertain. V gave up 6 bases and J gave up 3 bases, with 11 bases separating them. Per the germline V gene, CDR1 is MDHEN and CDR2 is SYDVKM. The length of the CDR3 is 14 residues. For the CDR3, the DNA is TGTGCCAGCAGGGAGGGAAGCGCTAATGAAAAACTGTTTTTT. Translation: CASREGSANEKLFF. The full variable domain, in which reference TRBV28 and TRBJ1-4 provide the parts outside the CDR3, is DVKVTQSSRYLVKRTGEKVFLECVQDMDHENMFWYRQDPGLGLRLIYFSYDVKMKEKGDIPEGYSVSREKKERFSLILESASTNQTSMYLCASREGSANEKLFFGSGTQLSVL.

This rearrangement joins TRBV7-3 to TRBJ1-2, with a possible D match to TRBD1 (5 bases). Germline V gives CDR1 SGHTA, CDR2 FQGTGA. Trimming took 4 bases from V and 8 from J, leaving 11 bases between them. CDR3 length: 12 residues. DNA for the CDR3: TGTGCCAGCAGCTCCGGGGGATACGGCTACACCTTC. This gives the protein CASSSGGYGYTF.

The CDR3 reads CASSLGVSGGKQETQYF. The CDR3 DNA sequence: TGCGCCAGCAGCTTGGGGGTTAGCGGGGGTAAACAAGAGACCCAGTACTTC. This rearrangement joins TRBV5-1 to TRBJ2-5; TRBD2 matches 9 bases. In germline, CDR1 is SGHRS, CDR2 YFSETQ. The CDR3 runs to 17 residues. Trimming at V came to 0 bases and at J to 2 bases, leaving 8 bases not matched to a gene.

This clone appeared once. This chain joins TRBV2 and TRBJ1-1; the match to TRBD1 covers 9 bases. Per germline, CDR1 SNHLY and CDR2 FYNNEI. The CDR3 spans 14 residues. The trim removed 6 bases at V and 0 bases at J, leaving 2 bases unmatched. CDR3 DNA: TGTGCCAGCAGCGGACAGGGGATGAACACTGAAGCTTTCTTT. It is translated as CASSGQGMNTEAFF.

J is TRBJ2-3 and V is TRBV3-1 (or the pseudogene TRBV3-2); 11 nucleotides line up with TRBD2. Germline CDR1 and CDR2: LGHDT and YNNKEL (reference sequence). V lost 3 bases to trimming and J lost 1 base; unmatched junction nucleotides: 15. The CDR3 is 20 amino acids. In DNA, the CDR3 is TGTGCCAGCAGCCACGGGACTAGCGGTACCGGGAGGTGGGGCACAGATACGCAGTATTTT. Its protein is CASSHGTSGTGRWGTDTQYF.

On this clone itself: Other nucleotide sequences from this sample produce the same CDR3. The gene calls are TRBV5-1 and TRBJ2-3; no reliable D call. This CDR3 has 15 amino acids. Per the germline V gene, CDR1 is SGHRS and CDR2 is YFSETQ. V was clipped by 0 bases and J by 2 bases, with 10 bases between them. This CDR3 reads CASSLGGQSTDTQYF. In DNA form, the CDR3 reads TGCGCCAGCAGCTTGGGCGGCCAGTCCACAGATACGCAGTATTTT.

The sample holds a few counts of this clone. The CDR3 spells CSATGRGASYEQYF. CDR3 sequence (DNA): TGCAGCGCCACCGGTCGGGGGGCCTCCTACGAGCAGTACTTC. The rearrangement joins TRBV29-1 to TRBJ2-7; weak D call: TRBD2 (7 bases). V was clipped by 7 bases and J by 0 bases, with 16 bases between them. This CDR3 region has 14 residues. CDR1 SQVTM and CDR2 ANQGSEA come from the germline V gene.

The V and J genes are TRBV30 and TRBJ1-6; a possible D gene is TRBD1 (5 bases). CDR1 and CDR2 from the germline V gene are GTSNPN and SVGIG (reference sequence). The CDR3 sequence is 12 residues long. Trimming shortened V by 2 bases and J by 9 bases, and 8 bases separated the two germline ends. The CDR3 nucleotides are TGTGCCTGGAGTAGGGGTGGTTCACCCCTCCACTTT. Encoded protein: CAWSRGGSPLHF.

The V gene is TRBV2, the J gene TRBJ1-4; 7 bases align to TRBD1. The CDR3 extends over 14 amino acids. The germline V gene encodes CDR1 SNHLY and CDR2 FYNNEI. Trimming at V came to 8 bases and at J to 3 bases, leaving 6 bases not matched to a gene. The DNA for the CDR3 is TGTGCCAGCGGACGGGACAGTTCTAATGAAAAACTGTTTTTT. Translating gives CASGRDSSNEKLFF.

There are a few counts of this clone. V gene TRBV19 combines with J gene TRBJ2-2; TRBD2 might be the D (5 bases). Trimming stripped 6 bases from V and 7 bases from J, with 27 bases between. Germline V gene data show CDR1 as LNHDA and CDR2 as SQIVND (reference sequence). There are 18 residues in the CDR3. This chain's CDR3 is CASSRSLDVRARGGELFF. The CDR3 region has the DNA TGTGCCAGTAGCAGGAGTCTCGATGTCCGGGCACGGGGCGGGGAGCTGTTTTTT.

This sequence joins TRBV7-9 and TRBJ1-1; perhaps TRBD1 as D (5 bases). Germline CDR1 is SEHNR and CDR2 is FQNEAQ (reference sequence). The CDR3 spans 12 residues. Trimming took off 3 bases at V and 7 bases at J, with 9 bases between the two ends. The CDR3 DNA is TGTGCCAGCAGCTTGACAGCTTTTGAAGCTTTCTTT. Protein: CASSLTAFEAFF.